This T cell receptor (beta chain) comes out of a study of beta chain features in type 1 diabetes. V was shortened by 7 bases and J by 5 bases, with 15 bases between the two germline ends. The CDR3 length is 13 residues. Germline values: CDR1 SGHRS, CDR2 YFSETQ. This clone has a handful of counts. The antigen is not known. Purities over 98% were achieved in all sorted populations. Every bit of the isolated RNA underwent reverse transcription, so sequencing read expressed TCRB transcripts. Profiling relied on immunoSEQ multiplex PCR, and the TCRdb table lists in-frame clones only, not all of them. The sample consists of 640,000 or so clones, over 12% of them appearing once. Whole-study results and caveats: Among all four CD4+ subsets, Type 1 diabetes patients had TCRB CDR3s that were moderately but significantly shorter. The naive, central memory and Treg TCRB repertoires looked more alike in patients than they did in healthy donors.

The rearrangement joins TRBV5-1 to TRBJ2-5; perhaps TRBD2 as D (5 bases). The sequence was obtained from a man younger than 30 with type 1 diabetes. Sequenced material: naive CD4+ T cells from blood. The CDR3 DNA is TGCGCCAGCTCGACTAACTCCAGGGAGACCCAGTACTTC. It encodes CASSTNSRETQYF.